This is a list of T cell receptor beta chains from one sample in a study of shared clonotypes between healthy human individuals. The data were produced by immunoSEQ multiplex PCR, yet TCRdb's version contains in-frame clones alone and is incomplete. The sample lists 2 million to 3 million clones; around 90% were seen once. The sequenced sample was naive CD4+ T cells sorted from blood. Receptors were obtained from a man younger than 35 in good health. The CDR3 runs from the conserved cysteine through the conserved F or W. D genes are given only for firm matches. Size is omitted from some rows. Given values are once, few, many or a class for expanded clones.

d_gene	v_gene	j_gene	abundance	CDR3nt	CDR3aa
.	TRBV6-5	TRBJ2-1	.	TGTGCCAGCAGTTACGCGACAAATTACAATGAGCAGTTCTTC	CASSYATNYNEQFF
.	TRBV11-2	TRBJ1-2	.	TGTGCCAGCAGACGGGTAATCGATGGCTACACCTTC	CASRRVIDGYTF
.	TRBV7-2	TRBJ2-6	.	TGTGCCAGCAGCTTTCCGGGCGGGGCCAACGTCCTGACTTTC	CASSFPGGANVLTF
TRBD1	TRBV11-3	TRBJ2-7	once	TGTGCCAGCAGCGGGCGGACAGGGGCCTACGAGCAGTACTTC	CASSGRTGAYEQYF
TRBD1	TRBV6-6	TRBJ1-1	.	TGTGCCAGCAGTCGATATGGGACAGCGAACACTGAAGCTTTCTTT	CASSRYGTANTEAFF
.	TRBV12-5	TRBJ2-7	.	TGTGCTAGTGGCCTGAGGACTCTAGGTATAAGATCCTACGAGCAGTACTTC	CASGLRTLGIRSYEQYF
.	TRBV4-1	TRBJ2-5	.	TGCGCCAGCAGCCAAGTATTCTCTGAGACCCAGTACTTC	CASSQVFSETQYF
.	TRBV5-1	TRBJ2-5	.	TGCGCCAGCAGCCTCCTTGGACAGCACCAAGAGACCCAGTACTTC	CASSLLGQHQETQYF
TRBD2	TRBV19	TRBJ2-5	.	TGTGCCAGTACTCGGGGGGATTTAGGAGAGACCCAGTACTTC	CASTRGDLGETQYF
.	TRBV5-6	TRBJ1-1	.	TGTGCCAGCAGCTTCCAGCCAGCCGGGTTGGCTTTCTTT	CASSFQPAGLAFF
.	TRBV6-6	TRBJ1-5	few	TGTGCCAGCAGTTACTCGGTTAGCAATCAGCCCCAGCATTTT	CASSYSVSNQPQHF
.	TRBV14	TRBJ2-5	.	TGTGCCAGCAGCCGGAATCAGGGGACAGAGACCCAGTACTTC	CASSRNQGTETQYF
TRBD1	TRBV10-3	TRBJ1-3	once	TGTGCCATCAGTGAGAGCGGACAGGGCTCTGGAAACACCATATATTTT	CAISESGQGSGNTIYF
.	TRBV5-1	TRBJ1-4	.	TGCGCCAGCAGCTTGTCGGCAGGACCTAATGAAAAACTGTTTTTT	CASSLSAGPNEKLFF
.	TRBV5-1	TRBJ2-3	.	TGCGCCAGCACCTCCCGTACAGGAGGCACAGATACGCAGTATTTT	CASTSRTGGTDTQYF
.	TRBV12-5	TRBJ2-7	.	TGTGCTAGTGGTTTGGTACGGCTGCAGAGTGAGTACGAGCAGTACTTC	CASGLVRLQSEYEQYF
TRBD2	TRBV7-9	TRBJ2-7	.	TGTGCCAGCAGCCCTAAGGTTGGGTCGGCGCGGGAGGGTTCCTACGAGCAGTACTTC	CASSPKVGSAREGSYEQYF
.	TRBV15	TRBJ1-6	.	TGTGCCACCAGCAGAGGTGGGGGGGCTAATTCACCCCTCCACTTT	CATSRGGGANSPLHF
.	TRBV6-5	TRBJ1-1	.	TGTGCCAGCAGTTCCACGTCTAGAGGAACTGAAGCTTTCTTT	CASSSTSRGTEAFF
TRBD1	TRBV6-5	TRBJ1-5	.	TGTGCCAGCCGACAGGGCTATTACCAGTCCCAGCATTTT	CASRQGYYQSQHF
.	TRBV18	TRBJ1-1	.	TGTGCCAGCTCACAGTTATCGAACACTGAAGCTTTCTTT	CASSQLSNTEAFF
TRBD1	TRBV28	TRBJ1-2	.	TGTGCCAGCAGTTTCCCGCGGACAGGGAACTATGGCTACACCTTC	CASSFPRTGNYGYTF
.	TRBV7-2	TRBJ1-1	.	TGTGCCAGCAGCTTTCTGACAGTGAACACTGAAGCTTTCTTT	CASSFLTVNTEAFF
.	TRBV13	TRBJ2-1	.	TGTGCCAGCAGGCGGGCAGGCTCCTACAATGAGCAGTTCTTC	CASRRAGSYNEQFF
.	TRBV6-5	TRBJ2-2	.	TGTGCCAGCAGTTACGATGGCACCGGGGAGCTGTTTTTT	CASSYDGTGELFF
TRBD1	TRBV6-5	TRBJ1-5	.	TGTGCCAGCAGCCAAACCGACAGGGGAGGTCAGCCCCAGCATTTT	CASSQTDRGGQPQHF
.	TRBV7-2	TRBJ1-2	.	TGTGCCAGCAGCCCAGAGAACTATGGCTACACCTTC	CASSPENYGYTF
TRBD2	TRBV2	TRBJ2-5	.	TGTGCCAGCAGTATAAAAGCGGGGGGACAAGAGACCCAGTACTTC	CASSIKAGGQETQYF
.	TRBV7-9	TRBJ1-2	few	TGTGCCAGCACCCCAGCGGGACTCACCCCGGTGGGCTACACCTTC	CASTPAGLTPVGYTF
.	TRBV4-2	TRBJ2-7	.	TGTGCCAGCAGCCAAGACTTCGTGAGCTCCTACGAGCAGTACTTC	CASSQDFVSSYEQYF
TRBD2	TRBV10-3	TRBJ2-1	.	TGTGCCGTCGCTACGGGACTAGCGGGGTTAGTGTCCTACAATGAGCAGTTCTTC	CAVATGLAGLVSYNEQFF
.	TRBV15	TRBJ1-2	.	TGTGCCACCAGCCTAGCAGGGGCAGCGGGCTACACCTTC	CATSLAGAAGYTF
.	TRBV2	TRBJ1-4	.	TGTGCCAGCAGGGTACAGAGCACAACTAATGAAAAACTGTTTTTT	CASRVQSTTNEKLFF
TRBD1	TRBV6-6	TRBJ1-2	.	TGTGCCAGCAGTTACTCGGACAGGGGCGGCTACACCTTC	CASSYSDRGGYTF
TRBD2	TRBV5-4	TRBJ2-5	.	TGTGCCAGCAGCTTGCCTAGCGGGAGCGGAAGAGAGACCCAGTACTTC	CASSLPSGSGRETQYF
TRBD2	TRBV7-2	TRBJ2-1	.	TGTGCCAGCAGCGGCAGACTAGCGGGACCCTACAATGAGCAGTTCTTC	CASSGRLAGPYNEQFF
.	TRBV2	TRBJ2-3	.	TGTGCCAGCAGTCAACTCACAGATACGCAGTATTTT	CASSQLTDTQYF
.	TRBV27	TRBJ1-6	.	TGTGCCAGCAGTACCTACAACCCACCCCTCCACTTT	CASSTYNPPLHF
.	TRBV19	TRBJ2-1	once	TGTGCCAGTATGGGATCCTCCTACAATGAGCAGTTCTTC	CASMGSSYNEQFF
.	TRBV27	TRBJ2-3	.	TGTGCCAGCAGCCCCATCGGGAGAGCTACGCAGTATTTT	CASSPIGRATQYF
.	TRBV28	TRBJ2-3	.	TGTGCCAGCAGTTTAGGCCGAAAGGGGATCACAGATACGCAGTATTTT	CASSLGRKGITDTQYF
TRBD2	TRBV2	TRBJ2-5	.	TGTGCCAGCAGTGATGCTAGCGGTAACCAAGAGACCCAGTACTTC	CASSDASGNQETQYF
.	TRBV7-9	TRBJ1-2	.	TGTGCCAGCAGTCCGGGGGTGTGGGGCTACACCTTC	CASSPGVWGYTF
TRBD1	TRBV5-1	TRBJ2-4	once	TGCGCCAGCAGCGCCTTGACAGGGGTGAACATTCAGTACTTC	CASSALTGVNIQYF
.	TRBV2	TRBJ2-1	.	TGTGCCAGCAGTGAAACAGCTAAAAGGCAGTTCTTC	CASSETAKRQFF
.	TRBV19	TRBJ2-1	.	TGTGCCAGTAGCCGGGACGGATCCTACAATGAGCAGTTCTTC	CASSRDGSYNEQFF
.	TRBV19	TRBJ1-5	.	TGTGCCAGTAGTATTGGTCCAGGGAGCAATCAGCCCCAGCATTTT	CASSIGPGSNQPQHF
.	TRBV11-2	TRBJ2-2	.	TGTGCCAGCAAGACAGGAGAAGGCTCCGGGGAGCTGTTTTTT	CASKTGEGSGELFF
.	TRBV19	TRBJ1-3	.	TGTGCCAGTAGTATAGACGGGAGCTCTGGAAACACCATATATTTT	CASSIDGSSGNTIYF
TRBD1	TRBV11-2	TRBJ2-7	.	TGTGCCAGCAGCGAGGGGACAGGGAATAACTACGAGCAGTACTTC	CASSEGTGNNYEQYF
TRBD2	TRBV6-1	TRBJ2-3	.	TGTGCCAGCAGTGAAGCAAGCGGGGGGGCCCTGCCTGTAGATACGCAGTATTTT	CASSEASGGALPVDTQYF
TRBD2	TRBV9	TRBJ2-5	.	TGTGCCAGCAGCGTAGGAGCGGGATCGCAAGAGACCCAGTACTTC	CASSVGAGSQETQYF